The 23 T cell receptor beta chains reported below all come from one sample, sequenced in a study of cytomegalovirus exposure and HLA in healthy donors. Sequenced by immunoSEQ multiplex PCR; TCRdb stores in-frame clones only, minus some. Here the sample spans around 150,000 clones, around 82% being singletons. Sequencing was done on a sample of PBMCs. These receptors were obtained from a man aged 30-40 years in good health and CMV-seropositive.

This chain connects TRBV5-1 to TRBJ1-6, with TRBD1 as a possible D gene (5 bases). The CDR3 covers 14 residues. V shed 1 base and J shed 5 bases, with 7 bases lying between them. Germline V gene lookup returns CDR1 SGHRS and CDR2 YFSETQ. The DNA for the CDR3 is TGCGCCAGCAGCTTGAGACAGAATAATTCACCCCTCCACTTT. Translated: CASSLRQNNSPLHF.

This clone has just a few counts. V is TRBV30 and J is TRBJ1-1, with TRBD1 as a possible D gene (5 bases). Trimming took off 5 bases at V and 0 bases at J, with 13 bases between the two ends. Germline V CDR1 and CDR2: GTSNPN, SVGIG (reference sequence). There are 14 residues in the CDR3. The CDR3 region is CAWLTVRMNTEAFF. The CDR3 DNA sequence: TGTGCCTGGCTGACAGTCCGGATGAACACTGAAGCTTTCTTT.

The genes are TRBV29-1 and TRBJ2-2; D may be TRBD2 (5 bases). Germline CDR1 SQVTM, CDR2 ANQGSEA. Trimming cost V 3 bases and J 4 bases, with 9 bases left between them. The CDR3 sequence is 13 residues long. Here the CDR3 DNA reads TGCAGCGTTGACCGGGGATTCACCGGGGAGCTGTTTTTT. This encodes CSVDRGFTGELFF.

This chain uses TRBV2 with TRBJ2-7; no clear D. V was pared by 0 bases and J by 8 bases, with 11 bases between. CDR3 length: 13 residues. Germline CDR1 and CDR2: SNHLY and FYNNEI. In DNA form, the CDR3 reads TGTGCCAGCAGTGAAGCCCTTGCGTTACAGCAGTACTTC. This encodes CASSEALALQQYF. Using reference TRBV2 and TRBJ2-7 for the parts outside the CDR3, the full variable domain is EPEVTQTPSHQVTQMGQEVILRCVPISNHLYFYWYRQILGQKVEFLVSFYNNEISEKSEIFDDQFSVERPDGSNFTLKIRSTKLEDSAMYFCASSEALALQQYFGPGTRLTVT.

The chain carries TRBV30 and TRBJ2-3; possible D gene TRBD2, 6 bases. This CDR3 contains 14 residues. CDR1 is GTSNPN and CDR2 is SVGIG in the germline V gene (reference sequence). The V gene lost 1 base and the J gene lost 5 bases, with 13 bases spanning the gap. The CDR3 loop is CAWSELGLLDTQYF. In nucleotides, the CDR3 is TGTGCCTGGAGTGAGTTGGGACTCCTAGATACGCAGTATTTT.

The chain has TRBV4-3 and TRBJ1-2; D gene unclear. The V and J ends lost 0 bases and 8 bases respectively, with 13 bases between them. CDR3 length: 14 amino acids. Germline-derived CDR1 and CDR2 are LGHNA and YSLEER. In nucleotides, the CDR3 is TGCGCCAGCAGCCAAGATTATACGGCGCGGGGCTACACCTTC. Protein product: CASSQDYTARGYTF.

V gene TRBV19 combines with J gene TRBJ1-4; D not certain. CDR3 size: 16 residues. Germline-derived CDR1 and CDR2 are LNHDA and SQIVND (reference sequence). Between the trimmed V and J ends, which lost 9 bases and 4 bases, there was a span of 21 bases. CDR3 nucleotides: TGTGCCAGCCACCGGGGTATACCTGATCATAATGAAAAACTGTTTTTT. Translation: CASHRGIPDHNEKLFF.

The CDR3 loop is CASSRLAESTDTQYF. DNA of the CDR3: TGTGCCAGCAGTAGATTAGCGGAAAGCACAGATACGCAGTATTTT. The rearrangement links TRBV7-3 to TRBJ2-3, with D perhaps TRBD2 (6 bases). CDR3 length equals 15 residues. Trimming took off 6 bases at V and 0 bases at J, with 13 bases between the two ends. Germline lookup yields CDR1 SGHTA and CDR2 FQGTGA.

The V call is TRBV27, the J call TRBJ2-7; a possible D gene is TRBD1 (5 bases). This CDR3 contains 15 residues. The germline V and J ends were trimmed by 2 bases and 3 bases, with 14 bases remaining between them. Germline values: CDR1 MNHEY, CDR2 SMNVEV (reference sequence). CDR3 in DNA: TGTGCCAGCAGTTTAAATGGGTGGGGCCTCTACGAGCAGTACTTC. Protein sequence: CASSLNGWGLYEQYF.

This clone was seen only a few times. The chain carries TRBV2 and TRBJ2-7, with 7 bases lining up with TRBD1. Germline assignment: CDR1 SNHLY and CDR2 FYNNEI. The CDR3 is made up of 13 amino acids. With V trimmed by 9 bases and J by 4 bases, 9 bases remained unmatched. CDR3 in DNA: TGTGCCAGAGCCCAGGGGGTAGAATACGAGCAGTACTTC. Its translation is CARAQGVEYEQYF. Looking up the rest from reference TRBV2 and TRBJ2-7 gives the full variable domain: EPEVTQTPSHQVTQMGQEVILRCVPISNHLYFYWYRQILGQKVEFLVSFYNNEISEKSEIFDDQFSVERPDGSNFTLKIRSTKLEDSAMYFCARAQGVEYEQYFGPGTRLTVT.

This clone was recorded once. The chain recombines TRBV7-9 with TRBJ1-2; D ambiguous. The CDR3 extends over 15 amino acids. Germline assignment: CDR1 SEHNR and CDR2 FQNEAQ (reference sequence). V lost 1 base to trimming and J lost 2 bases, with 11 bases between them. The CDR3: CASSLGGALNYGYTF. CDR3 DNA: TGTGCCAGCAGCTTAGGAGGAGCACTCAACTATGGCTACACCTTC. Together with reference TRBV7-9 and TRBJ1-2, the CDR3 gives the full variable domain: DTGVSQNPRHKITKRGQNVTFRCDPISEHNRLYWYRQTLGQGPEFLTYFQNEAQLEKSRLLSDRFSAERPKGSFSTLEIQRTEQGDSAMYLCASSLGGALNYGYTFGSGTRLTVV.

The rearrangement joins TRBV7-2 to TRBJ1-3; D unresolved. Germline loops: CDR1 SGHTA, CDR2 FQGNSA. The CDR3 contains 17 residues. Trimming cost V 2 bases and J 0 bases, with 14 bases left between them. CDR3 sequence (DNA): TGTGCCAGCAGCTTATCGCCAGTTGGCAGCTCTGGAAACACCATATATTTT. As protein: CASSLSPVGSSGNTIYF.

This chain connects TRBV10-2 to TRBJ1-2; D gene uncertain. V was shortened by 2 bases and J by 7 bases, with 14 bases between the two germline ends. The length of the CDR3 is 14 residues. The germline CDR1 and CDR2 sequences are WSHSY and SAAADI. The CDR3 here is CASSERRDLGGYTF. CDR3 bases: TGCGCCAGCAGTGAGAGGCGGGATTTAGGTGGCTACACCTTC.

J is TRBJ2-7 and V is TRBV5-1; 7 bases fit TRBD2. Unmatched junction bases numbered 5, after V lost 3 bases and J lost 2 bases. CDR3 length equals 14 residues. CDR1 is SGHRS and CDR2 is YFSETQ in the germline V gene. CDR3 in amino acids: CASSWASGPYEQYF. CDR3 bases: TGCGCCAGCAGCTGGGCTAGCGGTCCCTACGAGCAGTACTTC. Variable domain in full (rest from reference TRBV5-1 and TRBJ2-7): KAGVTQTPRYLIKTRGQQVTLSCSPISGHRSVSWYQQTPGQGLQFLFEYFSETQRNKGNFPGRFSGRQFSNSRSEMNVSTLELGDSALYLCASSWASGPYEQYFGPGTRLTVT.

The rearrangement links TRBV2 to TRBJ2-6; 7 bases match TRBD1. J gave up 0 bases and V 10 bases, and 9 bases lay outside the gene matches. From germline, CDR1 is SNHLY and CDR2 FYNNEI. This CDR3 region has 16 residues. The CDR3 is CAISDRPSSGANVLTF. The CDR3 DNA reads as TGTGCCATCTCGGACAGGCCCTCCTCTGGGGCCAACGTCCTGACTTTC.

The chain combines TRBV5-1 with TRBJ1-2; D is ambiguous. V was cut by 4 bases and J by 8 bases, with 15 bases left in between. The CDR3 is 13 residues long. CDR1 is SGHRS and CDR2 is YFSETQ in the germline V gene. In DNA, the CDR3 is TGCGCCAGCAGCAAACCGGGTCCCGGGGGCTACACCTTC. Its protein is CASSKPGPGGYTF.

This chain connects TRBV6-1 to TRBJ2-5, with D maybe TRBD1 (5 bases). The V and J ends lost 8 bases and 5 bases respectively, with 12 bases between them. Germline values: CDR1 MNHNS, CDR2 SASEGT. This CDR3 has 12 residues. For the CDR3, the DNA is TGTGCCAGCTGCACAGGTGCGGAGACCCAGTACTTC. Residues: CASCTGAETQYF.

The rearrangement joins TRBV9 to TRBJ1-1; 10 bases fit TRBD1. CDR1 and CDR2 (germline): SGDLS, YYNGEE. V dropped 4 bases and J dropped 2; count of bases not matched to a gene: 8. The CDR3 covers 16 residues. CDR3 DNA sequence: TGTGCCAGCAGCCCACGAAGGGACAGGGGTAACACTGAAGCTTTCTTT. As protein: CASSPRRDRGNTEAFF.

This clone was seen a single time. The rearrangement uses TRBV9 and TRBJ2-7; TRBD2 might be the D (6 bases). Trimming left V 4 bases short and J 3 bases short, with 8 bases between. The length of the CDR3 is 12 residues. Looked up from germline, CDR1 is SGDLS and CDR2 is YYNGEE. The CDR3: CASSKEGYEQYF. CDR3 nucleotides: TGTGCCAGCAGCAAGGAGGGCTACGAGCAGTACTTC.

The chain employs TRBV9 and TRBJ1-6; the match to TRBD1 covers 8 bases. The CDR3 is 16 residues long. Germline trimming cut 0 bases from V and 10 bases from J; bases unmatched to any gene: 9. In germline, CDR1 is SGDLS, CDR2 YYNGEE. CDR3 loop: CASSVGDRGLWSPLHF. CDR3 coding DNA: TGTGCCAGCAGCGTAGGCGACAGGGGTCTATGGTCACCCCTCCACTTT.

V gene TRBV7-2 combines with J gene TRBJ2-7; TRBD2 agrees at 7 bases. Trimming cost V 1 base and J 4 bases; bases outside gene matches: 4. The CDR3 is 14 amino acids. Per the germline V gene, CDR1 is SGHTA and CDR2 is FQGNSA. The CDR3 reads CASSLDRGSYEQYF. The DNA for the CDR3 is TGTGCCAGCAGCTTAGATCGCGGGAGTTACGAGCAGTACTTC.

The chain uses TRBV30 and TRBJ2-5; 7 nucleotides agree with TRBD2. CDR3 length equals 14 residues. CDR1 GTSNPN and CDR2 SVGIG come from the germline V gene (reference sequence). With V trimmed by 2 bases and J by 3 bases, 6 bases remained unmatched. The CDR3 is CAWSSGNLEETQYF. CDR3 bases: TGTGCCTGGAGTAGCGGGAACCTAGAAGAGACCCAGTACTTC.

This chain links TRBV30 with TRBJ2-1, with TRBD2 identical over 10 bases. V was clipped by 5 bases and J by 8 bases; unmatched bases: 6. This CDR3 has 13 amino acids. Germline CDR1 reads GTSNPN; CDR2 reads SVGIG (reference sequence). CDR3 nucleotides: TGTGCCTGGGAGACTAGCGGGCGGGATGAGCAGTTCTTC. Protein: CAWETSGRDEQFF.